This TCR beta chain was recovered during a study of OX40 agonist ivuxolimab in advanced cancers. Using immunoSEQ multiplex PCR, the repertoire was profiled, and TCRdb retains in-frame clones only, with some absent. The table lists under 50,000 clones, 88% of them singletons. Germline V gene data show CDR1 as SEHNR and CDR2 as FQNEAQ (reference sequence). V lost 6 bases to trimming and J lost 6 bases, with 21 bases between them. The CDR3 loop spans 16 amino acids. This receptor was taken from an adult with an advanced solid tumor such as melanoma, head and neck, liver or kidney cancer. The chain is built from TRBV7-9 and TRBJ2-1, with a possible D match to TRBD2 (5 bases). The sequencing used CD4+ or CD8+ T cells sorted from blood, collected in a trial of the OX40 agonist ivuxolimab. The CDR3 sequence is CASSPERLGIGNEQFF. DNA for the CDR3: TGTGCCAGCAGTCCCGAGCGGCTTGGTATAGGCAATGAGCAGTTCTTC.